This note documents a single T cell receptor beta chain sequence. The antigen remains unidentified. This record belongs to a study of cytomegalovirus exposure and HLA in healthy donors. The PCR employed 60 Vbeta primers together with 13 Jbeta primers. Method: immunoSEQ multiplex PCR; TCRdb's copy keeps in-frame clones and lacks some. The sample consists of some 180,000 clones, more than 75% of them appearing once. General observations from the study: The authors enumerated some 170 TCR beta chains as linked to cytomegalovirus. Prediction of most subjects' HLA-A and HLA-B alleles by TCR beta sequences was reportedly accurate. Analysis was performed later, and it showed HLA-associated TCR beta chains to be more clonally expanded than equally common others. In a later analysis, most CMV-associated TCR beta chains appeared HLA-restricted.

Germline loops: CDR1 ENHRY, CDR2 SYGVKD. V was clipped by 3 bases and J by 6 bases, with 15 bases between them. This CDR3 region has 14 residues. The receptor was isolated from a woman in her 30s in good health and CMV-seropositive. The sequenced sample consisted of PBMCs. The chain couples TRBV10-3 to TRBJ2-7; a weak D match, TRBD1 (5 bases). CDR3 region: CAISERGSLSEQYF. The CDR3 nucleotides are TGTGCCATCAGTGAAAGGGGCTCTTTAAGCGAGCAGTACTTC.